The clone carrying this T cell receptor beta chain was seen a few times. The CDR3 covers 12 residues. V lost 4 bases, J lost 10 bases, and 11 bases lay in between. Germline-derived CDR1 and CDR2 are GTSNPN and SVGIG (reference sequence). TCRdb analysed the 5' RACE reads with MiXCR anew, one entry per CDR3 protein. The profile covers around 53,000 distinct CDR3 sequences, with 14% to 15% appearing a single time and approximately 16% taken by the ten largest. These data come from a study of T cells of healthy individuals. The genes are TRBV30 and TRBJ1-6; D not certain. The sequence was collected from a human donor in good health. The CDR3 loop is CAWTDFGSPLHF. The CDR3 bases are TGTGCCTGGACCGACTTTGGGTCACCCCTCCACTTT.